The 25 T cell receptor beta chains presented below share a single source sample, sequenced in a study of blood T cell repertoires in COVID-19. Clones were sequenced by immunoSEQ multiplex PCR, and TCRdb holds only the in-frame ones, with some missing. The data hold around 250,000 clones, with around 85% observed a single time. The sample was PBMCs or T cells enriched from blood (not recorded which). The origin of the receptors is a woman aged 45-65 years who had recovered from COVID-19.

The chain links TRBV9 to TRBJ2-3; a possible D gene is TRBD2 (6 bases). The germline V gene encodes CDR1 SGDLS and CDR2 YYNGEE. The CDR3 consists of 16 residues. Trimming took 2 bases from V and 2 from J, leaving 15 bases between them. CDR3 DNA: TGTGCCAGCAGCGTCACCGGAGGGCCGTACACAGATACGCAGTATTTT. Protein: CASSVTGGPYTDTQYF.

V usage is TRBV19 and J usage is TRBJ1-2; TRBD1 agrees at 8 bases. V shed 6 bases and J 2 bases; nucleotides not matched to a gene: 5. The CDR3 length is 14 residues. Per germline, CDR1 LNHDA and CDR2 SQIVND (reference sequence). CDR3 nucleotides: TGTGCCAGTAGGCCGAGACAGGGGAACTATGGCTACACCTTC. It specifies CASRPRQGNYGYTF.

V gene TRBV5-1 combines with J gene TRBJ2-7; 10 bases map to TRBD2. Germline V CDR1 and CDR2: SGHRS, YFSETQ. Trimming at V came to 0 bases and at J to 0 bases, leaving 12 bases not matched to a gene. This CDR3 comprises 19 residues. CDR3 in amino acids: CASSLEASGSSPLSYEQYF. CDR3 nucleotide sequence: TGCGCCAGCAGCTTGGAGGCTAGCGGGAGTAGCCCACTCTCCTACGAGCAGTACTTC.

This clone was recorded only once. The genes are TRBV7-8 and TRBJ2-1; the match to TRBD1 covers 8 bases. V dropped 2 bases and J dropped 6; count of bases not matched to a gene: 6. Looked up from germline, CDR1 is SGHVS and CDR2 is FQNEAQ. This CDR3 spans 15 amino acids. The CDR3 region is CASSLRGQGSNEQFF. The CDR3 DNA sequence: TGTGCCAGCAGCTTACGCGGACAGGGTAGCAATGAGCAGTTCTTC.

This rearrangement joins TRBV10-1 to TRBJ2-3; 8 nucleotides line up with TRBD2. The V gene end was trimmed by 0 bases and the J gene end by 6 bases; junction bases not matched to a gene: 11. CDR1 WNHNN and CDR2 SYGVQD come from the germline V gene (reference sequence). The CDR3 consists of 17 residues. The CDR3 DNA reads TGCGCCAGCAGTGAGTCGATGGGGCGGGAGGCGGGGGATACGCAGTATTTT. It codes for CASSESMGREAGDTQYF.

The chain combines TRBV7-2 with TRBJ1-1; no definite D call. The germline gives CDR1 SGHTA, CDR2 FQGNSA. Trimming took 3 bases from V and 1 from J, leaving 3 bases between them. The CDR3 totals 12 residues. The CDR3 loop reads CASSFRNTEAFF. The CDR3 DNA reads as TGTGCCAGCAGCTTTCGGAACACTGAAGCTTTCTTT.

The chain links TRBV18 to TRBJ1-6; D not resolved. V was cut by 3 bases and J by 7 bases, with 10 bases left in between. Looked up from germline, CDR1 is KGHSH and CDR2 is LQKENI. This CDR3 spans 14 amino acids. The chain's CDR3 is CASSPEGGNSPLHF. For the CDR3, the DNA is TGTGCCAGCTCACCCGAAGGAGGGAATTCACCCCTCCACTTT.

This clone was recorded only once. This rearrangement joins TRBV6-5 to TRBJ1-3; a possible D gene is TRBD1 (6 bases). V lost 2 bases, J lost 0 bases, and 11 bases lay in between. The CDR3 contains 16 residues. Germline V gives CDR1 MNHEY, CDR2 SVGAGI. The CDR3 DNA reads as TGTGCCAGCAGTTACGGAACAGGGACCTCTGGAAACACCATATATTTT. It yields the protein CASSYGTGTSGNTIYF.

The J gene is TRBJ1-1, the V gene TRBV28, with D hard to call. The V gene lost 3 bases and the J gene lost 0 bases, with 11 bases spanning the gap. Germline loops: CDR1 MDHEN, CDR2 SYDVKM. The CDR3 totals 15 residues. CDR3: CASSFRFLMNTEAFF. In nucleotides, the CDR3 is TGTGCCAGCAGTTTCAGGTTCCTTATGAACACTGAAGCTTTCTTT.

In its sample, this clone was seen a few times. Here the CDR3 reads CASSEATGSGTQYF. In DNA, the CDR3 is TGTGCCAGCAGTGAAGCGACAGGGTCGGGGACCCAGTACTTC. The chain recombines TRBV2 with TRBJ2-5; 7 bases match TRBD1. Germline assignment: CDR1 SNHLY and CDR2 FYNNEI. The ends lost 0 bases at V and 7 bases at J; junction bases unmatched: 5. This CDR3 has 14 residues.

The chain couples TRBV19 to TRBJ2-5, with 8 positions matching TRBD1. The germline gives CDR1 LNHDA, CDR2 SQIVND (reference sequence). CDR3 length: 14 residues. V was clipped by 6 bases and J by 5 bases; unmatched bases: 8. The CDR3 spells CASSEGQGVETQYF. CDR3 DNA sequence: TGTGCCAGTAGCGAAGGACAGGGAGTTGAGACCCAGTACTTC.

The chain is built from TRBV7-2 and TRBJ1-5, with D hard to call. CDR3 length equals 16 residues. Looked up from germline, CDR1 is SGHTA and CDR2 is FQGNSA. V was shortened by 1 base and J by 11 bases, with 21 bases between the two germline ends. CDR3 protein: CASSLGGDVLIRAQHF. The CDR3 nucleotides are TGTGCCAGCAGCTTAGGAGGAGATGTTCTGATTCGAGCCCAGCATTTT.

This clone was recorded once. The CDR3 loop reads CASSKSGTKVEAFF. For the CDR3, the DNA is TGTGCCAGCAGCAAGTCGGGGACTAAGGTTGAAGCTTTCTTT. This sequence joins TRBV5-6 and TRBJ1-1, with TRBD1 as a possible D gene (5 bases). This CDR3 is 14 amino acids long. The V gene lost 4 bases and the J gene lost 7 bases, with 17 bases spanning the gap. Germline V gene data show CDR1 as SGHDT and CDR2 as YYEEEE.

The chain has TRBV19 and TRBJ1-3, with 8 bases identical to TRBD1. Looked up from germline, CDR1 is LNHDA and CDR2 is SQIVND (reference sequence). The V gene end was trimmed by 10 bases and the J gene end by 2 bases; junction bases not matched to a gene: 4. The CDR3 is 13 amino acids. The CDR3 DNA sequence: TGTGCCACCCCGGACAGGGCTGGAAACACCATATATTTT. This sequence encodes CATPDRAGNTIYF.

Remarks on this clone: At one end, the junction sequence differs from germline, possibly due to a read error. The CDR3 region is CASSSTETQYF. The CDR3 nucleotides are TGTGCCAGCAGCTCTACAGAAACGCAGTATTTT. The chain combines TRBV7-3 with TRBJ2-3; D not certain. The CDR3 sequence is 11 residues long. Germline assignment: CDR1 SGHTA and CDR2 FQGTGA.

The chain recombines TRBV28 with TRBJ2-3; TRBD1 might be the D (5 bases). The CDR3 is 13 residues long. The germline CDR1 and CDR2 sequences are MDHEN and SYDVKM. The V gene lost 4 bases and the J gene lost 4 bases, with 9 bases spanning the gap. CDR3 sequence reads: CASSWQGADTQYF. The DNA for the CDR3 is TGTGCCAGCAGTTGGCAGGGCGCAGATACGCAGTATTTT.

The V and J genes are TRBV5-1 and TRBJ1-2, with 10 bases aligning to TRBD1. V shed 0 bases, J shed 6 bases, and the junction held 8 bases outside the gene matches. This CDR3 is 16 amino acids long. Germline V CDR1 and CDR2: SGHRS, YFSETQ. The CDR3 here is CASSLGGQGSGNGYTF. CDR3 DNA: TGCGCCAGCAGCTTGGGGGGACAGGGGAGTGGAAATGGCTACACCTTC.

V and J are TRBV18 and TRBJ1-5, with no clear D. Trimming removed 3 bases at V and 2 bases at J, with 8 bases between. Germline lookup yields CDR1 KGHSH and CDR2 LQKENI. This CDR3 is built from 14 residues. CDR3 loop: CASSPLRGNQPQHF. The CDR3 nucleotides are TGTGCCAGCTCACCTCTGAGGGGCAATCAGCCCCAGCATTTT.

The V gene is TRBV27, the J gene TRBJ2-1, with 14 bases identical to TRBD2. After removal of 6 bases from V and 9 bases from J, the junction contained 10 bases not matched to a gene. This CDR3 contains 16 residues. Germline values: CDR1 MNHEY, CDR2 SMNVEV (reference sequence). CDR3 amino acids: CASSSGGTSGSGEQFF. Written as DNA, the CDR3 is TGTGCCAGCAGCTCAGGGGGGACTAGCGGGAGCGGTGAGCAGTTCTTC.

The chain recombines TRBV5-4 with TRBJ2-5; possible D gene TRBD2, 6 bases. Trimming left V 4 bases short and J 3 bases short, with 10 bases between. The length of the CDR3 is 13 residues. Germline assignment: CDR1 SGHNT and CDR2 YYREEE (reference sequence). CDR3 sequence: CASSRGEEETQYF. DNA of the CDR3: TGTGCCAGCAGCCGAGGGGAGGAAGAGACCCAGTACTTC.

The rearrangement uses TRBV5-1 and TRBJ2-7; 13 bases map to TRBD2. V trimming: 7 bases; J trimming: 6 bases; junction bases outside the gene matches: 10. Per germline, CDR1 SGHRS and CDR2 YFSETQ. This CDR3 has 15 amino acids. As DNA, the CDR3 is TGCGCCAGCGGATGGACTAGCGGGAGATTAGTCGAGCAGTACTTC. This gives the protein CASGWTSGRLVEQYF.

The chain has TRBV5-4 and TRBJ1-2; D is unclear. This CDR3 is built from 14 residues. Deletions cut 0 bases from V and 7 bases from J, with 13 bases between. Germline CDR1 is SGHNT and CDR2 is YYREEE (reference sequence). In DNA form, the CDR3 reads TGTGCCAGCAGCTTGGGAGCCGGGAGCGGTGGCTACACCTTC. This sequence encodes CASSLGAGSGGYTF.

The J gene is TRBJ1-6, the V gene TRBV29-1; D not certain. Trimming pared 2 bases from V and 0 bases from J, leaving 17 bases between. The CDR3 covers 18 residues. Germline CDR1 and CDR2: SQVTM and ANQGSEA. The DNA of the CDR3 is TGCAGCGTTGAACCTACCCTGACAAAGAGCTCCTATAATTCACCCCTCCACTTT. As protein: CSVEPTLTKSSYNSPLHF.

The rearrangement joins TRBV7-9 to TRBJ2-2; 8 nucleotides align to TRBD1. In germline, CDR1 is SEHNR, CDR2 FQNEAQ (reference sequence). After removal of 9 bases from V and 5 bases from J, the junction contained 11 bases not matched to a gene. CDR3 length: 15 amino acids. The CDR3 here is CASEKGTGGTGELFF. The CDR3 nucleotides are TGTGCCAGTGAGAAGGGAACAGGGGGGACCGGGGAGCTGTTTTTT. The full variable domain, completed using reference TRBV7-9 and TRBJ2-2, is DTGVSQNPRHKITKRGQNVTFRCDPISEHNRLYWYRQTLGQGPEFLTYFQNEAQLEKSRLLSDRFSAERPKGSFSTLEIQRTEQGDSAMYLCASEKGTGGTGELFFGEGSRLTVL.

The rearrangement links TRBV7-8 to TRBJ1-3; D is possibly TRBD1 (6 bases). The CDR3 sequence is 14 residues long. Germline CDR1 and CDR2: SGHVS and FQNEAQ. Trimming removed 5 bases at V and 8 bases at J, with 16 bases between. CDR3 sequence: CASSPTRGTDTIYF. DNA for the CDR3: TGTGCCAGCAGCCCTACAAGGGGGACGGACACCATATATTTT.